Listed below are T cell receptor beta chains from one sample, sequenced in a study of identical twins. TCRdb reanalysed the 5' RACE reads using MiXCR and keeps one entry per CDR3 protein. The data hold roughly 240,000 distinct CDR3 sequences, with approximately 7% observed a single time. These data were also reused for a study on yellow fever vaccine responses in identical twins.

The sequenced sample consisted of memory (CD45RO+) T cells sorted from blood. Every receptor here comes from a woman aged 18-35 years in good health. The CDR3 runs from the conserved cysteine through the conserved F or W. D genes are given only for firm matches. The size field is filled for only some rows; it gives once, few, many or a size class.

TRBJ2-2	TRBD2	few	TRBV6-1	CASEQGTSGRGELFF	TGTGCCAGCGAACAAGGGACTAGCGGGAGGGGGGAGCTGTTTTTT
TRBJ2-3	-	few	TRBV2	CASSEGGNTQYF	TGTGCCAGCAGTGAGGGCGGGAATACGCAGTATTTT
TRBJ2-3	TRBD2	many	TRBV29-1	CSVPTGTSGDTQYF	TGCAGCGTCCCCACCGGGACTAGTGGAGATACGCAGTATTTT
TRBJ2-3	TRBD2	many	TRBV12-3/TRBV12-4	CASSQSGGSGDTQYF	TGTGCCAGCAGTCAAAGCGGGGGCTCGGGAGATACGCAGTATTTT
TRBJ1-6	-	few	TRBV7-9	CASSFVGVNSPLHF	TGTGCCAGCAGCTTTGTAGGGGTTAATTCACCCCTCCACTTT
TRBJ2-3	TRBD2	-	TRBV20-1	CSAHGLAGAPSTDTQYF	TGCAGTGCCCACGGACTAGCGGGAGCCCCTAGCACAGATACGCAGTATTTT
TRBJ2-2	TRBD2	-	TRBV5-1	CASSLGTSGFANTGELFF	TGCGCCAGCAGCTTAGGGACTAGCGGGTTTGCGAACACCGGGGAGCTGTTTTTT
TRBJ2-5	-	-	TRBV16	CASSQYQEGTQYF	TGTGCCAGCAGCCAATACCAGGAGGGGACCCAGTACTTC
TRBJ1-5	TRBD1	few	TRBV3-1	CASSPRGQINQPQHF	TGTGCCAGCAGCCCACGGGGACAGATCAATCAGCCCCAGCATTTT
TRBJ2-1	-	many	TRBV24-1	CATSPQAYNEQFF	TGTGCCACCAGCCCACAGGCTTACAATGAGCAGTTCTTC
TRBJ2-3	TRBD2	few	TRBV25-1	CASRAGATDTQYF	TGTGCCAGCCGCGCGGGAGCCACAGATACGCAGTATTTT
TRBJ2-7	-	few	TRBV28	CASSARDIRSDEQYF	TGTGCCAGCAGTGCCAGGGACATCCGAAGCGACGAGCAGTACTTC
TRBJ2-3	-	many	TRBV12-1	CASSSLLDPTDTQYF	TGTGCCAGCAGCTCCCTACTAGACCCCACAGATACGCAGTATTTT
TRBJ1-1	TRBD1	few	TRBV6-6	CASRQGGTEAFF	TGTGCCAGCAGACAGGGGGGAACTGAAGCTTTCTTT
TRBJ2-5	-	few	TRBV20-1	CSARLVGETQYF	TGCAGTGCACGACTAGTGGGAGAGACCCAGTACTTC
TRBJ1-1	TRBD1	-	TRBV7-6	CASSLGYRGLDTEAFF	TGTGCCAGCAGCTTAGGATACAGGGGGCTTGACACTGAAGCTTTCTTT
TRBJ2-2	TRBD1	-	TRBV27	CASRGQVHTGELFF	TGTGCCAGCCGAGGACAGGTCCACACCGGGGAGCTGTTTTTT
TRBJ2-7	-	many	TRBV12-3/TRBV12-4	CASNGGVSSYEQYF	TGTGCCAGCAATGGGGGCGTGAGCTCCTACGAGCAGTACTTC
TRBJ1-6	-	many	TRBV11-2	CASSFADNSPLHF	TGTGCCAGCAGCTTTGCAGATAATTCACCCCTCCACTTT
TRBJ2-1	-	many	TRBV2	CASSEDGPQALF	TGTGCCAGCAGTGAAGATGGCCCACAGGCGCTCTTC
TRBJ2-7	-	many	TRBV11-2	CASSLMGSYEQYF	TGTGCCAGCAGCTTGATGGGTTCCTACGAGCAGTACTTC
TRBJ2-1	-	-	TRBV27	CASSLGSGVFYNEQFF	TGTGCCAGCAGTTTGGGCTCGGGGGTTTTTTACAATGAGCAGTTCTTC
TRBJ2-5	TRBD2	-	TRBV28	CASSFSSGETQYF	TGTGCCAGCAGTTTTTCTAGCGGTGAGACCCAGTACTTC
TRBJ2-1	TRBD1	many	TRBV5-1	CASSPFFTSRDRGNNEQFF	TGCGCCAGCAGCCCCTTCTTCACGAGCCGGGACAGGGGTAACAATGAGCAGTTCTTC
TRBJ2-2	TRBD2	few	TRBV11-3	CASSLLEREVNTGELFF	TGTGCCAGCAGCTTATTAGAGCGGGAGGTAAACACCGGGGAGCTGTTTTTT
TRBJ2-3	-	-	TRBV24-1	CATSEHETFGPSDTQYF	TGTGCCACCAGTGAACACGAGACTTTTGGGCCCTCAGATACGCAGTATTTT
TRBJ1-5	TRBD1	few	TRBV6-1	CASSNQGAQSIEHF	TGTGCCAGCAGTAATCAGGGGGCGCAGTCAATCGAGCATTTT
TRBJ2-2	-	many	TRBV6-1	CASSPVSGMNTGELFF	TGTGCCAGCAGCCCCGTGTCGGGGATGAACACCGGGGAGCTGTTTTTT
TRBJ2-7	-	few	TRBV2	CASSDWSTIYEQYF	TGTGCCAGCAGTGATTGGTCTACCATCTACGAGCAGTACTTC
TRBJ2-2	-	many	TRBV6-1	CASSVSWGDPGELFF	TGTGCCAGCAGTGTCTCTTGGGGGGACCCCGGGGAGCTGTTTTTT
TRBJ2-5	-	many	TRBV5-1	CASSTDSTDETQYF	TGCGCCAGCAGCACGGACTCAACGGACGAGACCCAGTACTTC
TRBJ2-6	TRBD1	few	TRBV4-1	CASSHSWGTGSSGANVLTF	TGCGCCAGCAGCCACTCCTGGGGGACAGGTTCCTCTGGGGCCAACGTCCTGACTTTC
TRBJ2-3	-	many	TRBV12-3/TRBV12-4	CASIGGRRLASTDTQYF	TGTGCCAGCATTGGGGGGCGGCGATTAGCTAGCACAGATACGCAGTATTTT
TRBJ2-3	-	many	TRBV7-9	CASSERMGTDTQYF	TGTGCCAGCAGCGAAAGAATGGGCACAGATACGCAGTATTTT
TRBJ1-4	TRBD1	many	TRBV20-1	CSARVRGHEKLFF	TGCAGTGCTAGAGTCAGGGGGCATGAAAAACTGTTTTTT
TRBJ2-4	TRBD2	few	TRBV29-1	CSVEAGAGGPVYF	TGCAGCGTTGAAGCCGGAGCGGGAGGGCCGGTGTACTTC
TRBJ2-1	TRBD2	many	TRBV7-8	CASSSDTGTSGRNEQFF	TGTGCCAGCAGCTCTGATACCGGGACTAGCGGGAGGAATGAGCAGTTCTTC
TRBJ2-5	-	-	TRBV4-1	CASSQELQRQETQYF	TGCGCCAGCAGCCAAGAGTTACAGCGACAAGAGACCCAGTACTTC
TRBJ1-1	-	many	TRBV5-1	CASTGLGTEAFF	TGCGCCAGCACCGGGTTGGGCACTGAAGCTTTCTTT
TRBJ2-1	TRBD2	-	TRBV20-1	CSASSSGRAGGNEQFF	TGCAGTGCTAGCTCTAGCGGGAGGGCGGGGGGAAATGAGCAGTTCTTC
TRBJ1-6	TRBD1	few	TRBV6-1	CASSPGTGYNSPLHF	TGTGCCAGCAGCCCCGGGACAGGTTATAATTCACCCCTCCACTTT
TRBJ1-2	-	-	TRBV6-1	CASSRAGDTIYGYTF	TGTGCCAGCAGTCGAGCGGGGGACACCATCTATGGCTACACCTTC
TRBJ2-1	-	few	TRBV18	CASSLVRTNREQFF	TGTGCCAGCTCACTGGTGCGAACCAACCGTGAGCAGTTCTTC
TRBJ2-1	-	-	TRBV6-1	CASRVGGRRDEQFF	TGTGCCAGCAGGGTGGGTGGTAGACGGGATGAGCAGTTCTTC
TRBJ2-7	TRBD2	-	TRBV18	CASSRGLAEYSYEQYF	TGTGCCAGCTCACGGGGACTAGCGGAGTACTCCTACGAGCAGTACTTC
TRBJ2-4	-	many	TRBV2	CASRGGVAKNIQYF	TGTGCCAGCAGAGGGGGGGTAGCCAAAAACATTCAGTACTTC
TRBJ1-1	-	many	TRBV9	CASSVGQGTEAFF	TGTGCCAGCAGCGTAGGTCAGGGCACTGAAGCTTTCTTT
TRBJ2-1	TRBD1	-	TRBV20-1	CSARGGTGTTYNEQFF	TGCAGTGCTAGAGGCGGGACAGGTACCACCTACAATGAGCAGTTCTTC
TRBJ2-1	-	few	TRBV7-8	CASSQPSLREQFF	TGTGCCAGCAGCCAACCCTCCCTAAGGGAGCAGTTCTTC
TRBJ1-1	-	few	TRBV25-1	CASRETGMNTEAFF	TGTGCCAGCAGGGAGACAGGAATGAACACTGAAGCTTTCTTT